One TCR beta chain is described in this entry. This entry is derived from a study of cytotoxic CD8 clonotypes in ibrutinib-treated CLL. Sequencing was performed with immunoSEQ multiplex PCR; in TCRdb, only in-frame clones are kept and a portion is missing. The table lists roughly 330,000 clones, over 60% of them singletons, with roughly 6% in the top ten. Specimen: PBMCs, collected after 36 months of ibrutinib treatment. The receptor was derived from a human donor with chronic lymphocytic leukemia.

The CDR3 DNA sequence: TGCGCCAGCAATCTTGAAGGGAGAATCAGCACAGATACGCAGTATTTT. This translates into CASNLEGRISTDTQYF. J is TRBJ2-3 and V is TRBV5-1, with D maybe TRBD2 (5 bases). V lost 6 bases to trimming and J lost 0 bases, with 17 bases between them. The CDR3 totals 16 residues. CDR1 is SGHRS and CDR2 is YFSETQ in the germline V gene.